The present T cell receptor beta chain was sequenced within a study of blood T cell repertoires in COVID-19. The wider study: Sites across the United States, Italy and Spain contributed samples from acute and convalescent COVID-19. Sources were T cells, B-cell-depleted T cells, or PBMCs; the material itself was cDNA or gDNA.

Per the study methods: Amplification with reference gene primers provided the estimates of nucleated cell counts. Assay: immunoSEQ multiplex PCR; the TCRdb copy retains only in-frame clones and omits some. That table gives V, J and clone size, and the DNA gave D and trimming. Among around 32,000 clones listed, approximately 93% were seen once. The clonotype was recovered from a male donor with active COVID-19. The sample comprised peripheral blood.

The CDR3 reads CAISSADNTYEQYF. CDR3 in DNA: TGTGCCATCAGTTCAGCTGACAATACCTACGAGCAGTACTTC. The chain couples TRBV10-3 to TRBJ2-7; D remains unclear. Germline values: CDR1 ENHRY, CDR2 SYGVKD. Trimming left V 5 bases short and J 2 bases short, with 13 bases between. This CDR3 region has 14 residues.